This entry lists 10 T cell receptor beta chains sequenced from one sample in a study of T cells expressing NK-cell markers. Reprocessing the 5' RACE reads, TCRdb reports a single entry for every CDR3 protein and omits DNA. With under 500,000 distinct CDR3 sequences in the sample, the ten largest clones hold less than 7.5%. Sequencing used blood T cells: a sorted CD56 or NKG2C T cell subset, CD4+ or CD8+ T cells, or bulk PBMC T cells (not recorded which). The receptors here all came from a woman aged 18 to 75 in good health.

This chain joins TRBV7-7 and TRBJ2-1; TCRdb's assignment of TRBD2 cannot be checked, as there is no DNA. Germline V CDR1 and CDR2: SSHAT, FNYEAQ (reference sequence). CDR3 length equals 14 residues. The CDR3 protein is CASSPGLNYNEQFF. Variable domain in full (rest from reference TRBV7-7 and TRBJ2-1): GAGVSQSPRYKVTKRGQDVTLRCDPISSHATLYWYQQALGQGPEFLTYFNYEAQPDKSGLPSDRFSAERPEGSISTLTIQRTEQRDSAMYRCASSPGLNYNEQFFGPGTRLTVL.

The chain couples TRBV29-1 to TRBJ2-7; TCRdb proposes TRBD1, but this gene call is untestable without DNA. CDR1 and CDR2 (germline): SQVTM, ANQGSEA. The CDR3 runs 15 residues. The CDR3 is CSVVGRGHSSYEQYF.

V and J are TRBV15 and TRBJ2-7; as DNA is missing, the TRBD2 call by TCRdb cannot be tested. CDR1 and CDR2 from the germline V gene are LNHNV and YYDKDF (reference sequence). The CDR3 contains 17 residues. The CDR3 spells CATSGFSGGDYSYEQYF.

This chain links TRBV5-1 with TRBJ2-1; TCRdb gives TRBD1 as the D gene, but with no DNA this cannot be confirmed. Germline V CDR1 and CDR2: SGHRS, YFSETQ. The CDR3 is 14 residues long. The chain's CDR3 is CASSLVAGRNEQFF.

V usage is TRBV20-1 and J usage is TRBJ2-7. The CDR3 contains 11 residues. Germline values: CDR1 DFQATT, CDR2 SNEGSKA (reference sequence). CDR3 sequence reads: CSARDNREQYF.

V usage is TRBV25-1 and J usage is TRBJ2-5; TCRdb returns TRBD1, unconfirmable since there is no DNA. This CDR3 contains 16 residues. Germline CDR1 and CDR2: MGHDK and SYGVNS. CDR3 loop: CASSALGQGYQETQYF.

V is TRBV2 and J is TRBJ1-1. Per the germline V gene, CDR1 is SNHLY and CDR2 is FYNNEI. This CDR3 spans 12 amino acids. This CDR3 is CASSVEYTEAFF.

This rearrangement joins TRBV18 to TRBJ2-3. The CDR3 consists of 14 residues. Germline CDR1 reads KGHSH; CDR2 reads LQKENI. CDR3 sequence reads: CASSPPSNADTQYF.

V and J are TRBV7-2 and TRBJ1-6; the D gene TCRdb calls, TRBD1, cannot be checked with no DNA. CDR3 size: 15 residues. Per germline, CDR1 SGHTA and CDR2 FQGNSA. CDR3 region: CASSLAVGGASPLHF.

The chain links TRBV6-1 to TRBJ1-1. The CDR3 is 12 residues long. The germline V gene has CDR1 MNHNS and CDR2 SASEGT. This CDR3 reads CASSEKRDSAFF.